This TCR beta chain emerged from a study of T cell responses to AZD1222 COVID-19 vaccine. Regarding the study as a whole: Donors, mostly white British, included more females; clonal diversity was possibly underestimated. Spike-specific TCR breadth and depth were elevated following two AZD1222 doses. CD4 TCRs covered the whole spike, strongest at regions 160-218 and 743-854. Only a handful of AZD1222 recipients were seropositive at baseline.

V was shortened by 3 bases and J by 5 bases, with 14 bases between the two germline ends. CDR1 MNHEY and CDR2 SMNVEV come from the germline V gene (reference sequence). CDR3 size: 15 residues. The repertoire was sequenced with immunoSEQ multiplex PCR; TCRdb's copy has only in-frame clones and lacks some. Counted here are 70,000 to 95,000 clones, 80% to 90% occurring once; the ten biggest clones make up about 2.5%. For this clone: Its antigen is undetermined.

The TCR originated in an adult who received the AZD1222 COVID-19 vaccine. Material: peripheral blood, obtained 28 days after the second AZD1222 dose. This chain connects TRBV27 to TRBJ2-1; no reliable D call. This CDR3 reads CASSFLGQSDNEQFF. Here the CDR3 DNA reads TGTGCCAGCAGTTTTTTGGGCCAGAGCGACAATGAGCAGTTCTTC.